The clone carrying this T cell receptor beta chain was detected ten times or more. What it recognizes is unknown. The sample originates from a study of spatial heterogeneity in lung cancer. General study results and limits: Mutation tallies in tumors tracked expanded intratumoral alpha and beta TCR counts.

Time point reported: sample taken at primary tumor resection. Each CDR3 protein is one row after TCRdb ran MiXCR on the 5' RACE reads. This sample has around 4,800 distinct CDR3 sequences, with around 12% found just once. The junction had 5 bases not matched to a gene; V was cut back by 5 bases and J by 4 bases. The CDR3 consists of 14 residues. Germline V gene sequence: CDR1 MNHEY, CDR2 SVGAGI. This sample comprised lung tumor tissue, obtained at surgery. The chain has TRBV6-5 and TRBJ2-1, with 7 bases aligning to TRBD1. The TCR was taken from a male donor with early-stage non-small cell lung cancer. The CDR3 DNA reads TGTGCCAGCAGTATAGGGGGCTGGTACAATGAGCAGTTCTTC. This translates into CASSIGGWYNEQFF.